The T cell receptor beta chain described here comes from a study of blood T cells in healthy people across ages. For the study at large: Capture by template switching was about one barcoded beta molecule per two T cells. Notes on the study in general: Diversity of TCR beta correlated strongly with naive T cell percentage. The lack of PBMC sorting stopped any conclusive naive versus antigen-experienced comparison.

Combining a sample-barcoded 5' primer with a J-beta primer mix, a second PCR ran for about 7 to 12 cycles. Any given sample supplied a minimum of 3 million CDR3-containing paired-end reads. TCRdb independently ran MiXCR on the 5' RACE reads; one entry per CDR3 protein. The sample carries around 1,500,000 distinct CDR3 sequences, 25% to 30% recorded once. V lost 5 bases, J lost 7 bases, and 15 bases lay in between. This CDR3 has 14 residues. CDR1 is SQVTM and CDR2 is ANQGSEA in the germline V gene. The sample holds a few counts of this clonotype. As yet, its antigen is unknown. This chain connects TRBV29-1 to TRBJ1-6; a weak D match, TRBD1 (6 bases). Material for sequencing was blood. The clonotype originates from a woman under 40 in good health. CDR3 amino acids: CSVQGLRANSPLHF. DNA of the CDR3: TGCAGCGTTCAGGGGCTCAGGGCGAATTCACCCCTCCACTTT.